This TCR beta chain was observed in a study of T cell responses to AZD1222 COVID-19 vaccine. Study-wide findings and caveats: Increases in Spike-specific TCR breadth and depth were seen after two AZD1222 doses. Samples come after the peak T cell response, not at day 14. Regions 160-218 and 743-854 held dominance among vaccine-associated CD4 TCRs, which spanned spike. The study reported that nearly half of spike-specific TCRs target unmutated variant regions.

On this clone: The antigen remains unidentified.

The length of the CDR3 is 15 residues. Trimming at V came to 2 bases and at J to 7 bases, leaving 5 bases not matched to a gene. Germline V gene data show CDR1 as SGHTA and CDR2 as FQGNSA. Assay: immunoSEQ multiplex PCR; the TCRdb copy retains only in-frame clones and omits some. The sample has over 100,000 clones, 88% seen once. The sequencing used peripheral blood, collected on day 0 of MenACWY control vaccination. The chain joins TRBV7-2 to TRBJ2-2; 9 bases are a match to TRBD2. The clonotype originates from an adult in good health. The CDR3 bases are TGTGCCAGCAGCTTAAGGCGGGGGGGCATCGGGGAGCTGTTTTTT. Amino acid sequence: CASSLRRGGIGELFF.